The 3 T cell receptor beta chains listed next were all sequenced from one sample in a study of T cells in Graves' hyperthyroidism and ophthalmopathy. Amplification targeted TCR beta CDR3 regions from RNA transcripts. A first-round RT-PCR of the TCR CDR3 used the HTBI primer set. TCRdb re-derived calls from the multiplex PCR reads in MiXCR, one entry per CDR3 protein. The repertoire consists of hundreds of thousands of distinct CDR3 sequences, with about a sixth occurring once and the leading ten covering roughly 44%. The sample consisted of blood. The receptors stem from a man aged 40-49 years with Graves' hyperthyroidism.

This clonotype came up many times. CDR3 region: CASSFTDKNNEQFF. The DNA for the CDR3 is TGTGCCAGCAGCTTTACGGACAAAAACAATGAGCAGTTCTTC. V and J are TRBV7-2 and TRBJ2-1, with D maybe TRBD1 (5 bases). The CDR3 is 14 amino acids. Trimming took 3 bases from V and 5 from J, leaving 11 bases between them. Germline CDR1 and CDR2: SGHTA and FQGNSA.

This clonotype was seen ten or more times. The chain uses TRBV7-2 and TRBJ2-3, with D possibly called TRBD1 or TRBD2 (5 bases each). Germline loops: CDR1 SGHTA, CDR2 FQGNSA. V was shortened by 1 base and J by 4 bases, with 15 bases between the two germline ends. The CDR3 loop spans 16 amino acids. CDR3 bases: TGTGCCAGCAGCTTAGAACCGAACATGGGGGCAGATACGCAGTATTTT. The encoded protein is CASSLEPNMGADTQYF.

Worth noting for this clonotype: One end of the junction fails to match germline, which may point to a read error. The J gene is TRBJ2-1, the V gene TRBV20-1; 10 positions match TRBD2. The CDR3 covers 19 residues. CDR1 and CDR2 from the germline V gene are DFQATT and SNEGSKA (reference sequence). CDR3 amino acids: CSARDSASGGRSSYNEQFF. The CDR3 DNA reads TGTAGTGCTAGAGATTCGGCTAGCGGGGGCCGAAGCTCCTACAATGAGCAGTTCTTC.